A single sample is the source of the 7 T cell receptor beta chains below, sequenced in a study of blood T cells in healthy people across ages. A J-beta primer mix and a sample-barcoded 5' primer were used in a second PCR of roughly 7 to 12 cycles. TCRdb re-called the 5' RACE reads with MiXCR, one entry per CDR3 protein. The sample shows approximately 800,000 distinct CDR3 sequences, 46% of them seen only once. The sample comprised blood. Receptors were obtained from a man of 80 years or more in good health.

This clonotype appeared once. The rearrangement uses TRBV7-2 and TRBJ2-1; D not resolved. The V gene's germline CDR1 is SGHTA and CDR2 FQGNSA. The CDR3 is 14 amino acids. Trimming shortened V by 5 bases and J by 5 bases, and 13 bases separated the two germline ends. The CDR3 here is CASSPTRQNNEQFF. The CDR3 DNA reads TGTGCCAGCAGCCCTACCCGCCAAAACAATGAGCAGTTCTTC.

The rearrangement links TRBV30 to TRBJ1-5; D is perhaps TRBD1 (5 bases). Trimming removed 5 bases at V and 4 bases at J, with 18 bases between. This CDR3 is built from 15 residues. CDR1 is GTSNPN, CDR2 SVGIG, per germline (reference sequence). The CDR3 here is CAWGTGQTENQPQHF. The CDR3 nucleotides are TGTGCCTGGGGGACGGGTCAAACGGAGAATCAGCCCCAGCATTTT.

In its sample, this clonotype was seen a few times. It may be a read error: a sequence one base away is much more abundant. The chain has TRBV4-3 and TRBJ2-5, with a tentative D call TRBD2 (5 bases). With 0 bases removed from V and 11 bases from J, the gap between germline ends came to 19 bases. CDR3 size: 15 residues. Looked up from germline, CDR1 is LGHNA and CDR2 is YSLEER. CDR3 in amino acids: CASSQDDTSQNEQYF. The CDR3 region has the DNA TGCGCCAGCAGCCAAGATGATACTAGTCAGAATGAGCAGTACTTC.

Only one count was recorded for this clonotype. CDR3 protein: CASRFPGTAYEQYF. CDR3 nucleotides: TGTGCCAGCAGATTCCCCGGGACAGCTTACGAGCAGTACTTC. This chain connects TRBV28 to TRBJ2-7; 7 bases align to TRBD1. J lost 4 bases, V lost 6 bases, and 9 bases had no gene match. Germline lookup yields CDR1 MDHEN and CDR2 SYDVKM. There are 14 residues in the CDR3.

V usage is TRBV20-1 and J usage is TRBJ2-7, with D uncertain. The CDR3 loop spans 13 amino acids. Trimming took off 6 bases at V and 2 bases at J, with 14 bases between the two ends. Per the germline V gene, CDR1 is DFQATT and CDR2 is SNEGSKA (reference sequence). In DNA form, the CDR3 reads TGCAGTGCGAGCAGGACCCTGACCTACGAGCAGTACTTC. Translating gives CSASRTLTYEQYF.

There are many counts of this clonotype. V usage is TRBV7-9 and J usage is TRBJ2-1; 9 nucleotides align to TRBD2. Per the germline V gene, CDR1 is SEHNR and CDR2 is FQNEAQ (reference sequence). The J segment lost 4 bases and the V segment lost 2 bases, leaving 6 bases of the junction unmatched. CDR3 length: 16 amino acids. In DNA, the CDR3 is TGTGCCAGCAGCTTATATAGCGGGAGAGAGTACAATGAGCAGTTCTTC. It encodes CASSLYSGREYNEQFF.

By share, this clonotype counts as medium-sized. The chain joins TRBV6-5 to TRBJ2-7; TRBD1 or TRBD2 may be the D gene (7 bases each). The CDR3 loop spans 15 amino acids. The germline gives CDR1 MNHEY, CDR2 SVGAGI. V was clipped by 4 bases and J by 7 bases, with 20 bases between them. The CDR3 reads CASSWGTEDGGEQYF. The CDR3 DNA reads TGTGCCAGCAGTTGGGGGACAGAGGACGGGGGGGAGCAGTACTTC.